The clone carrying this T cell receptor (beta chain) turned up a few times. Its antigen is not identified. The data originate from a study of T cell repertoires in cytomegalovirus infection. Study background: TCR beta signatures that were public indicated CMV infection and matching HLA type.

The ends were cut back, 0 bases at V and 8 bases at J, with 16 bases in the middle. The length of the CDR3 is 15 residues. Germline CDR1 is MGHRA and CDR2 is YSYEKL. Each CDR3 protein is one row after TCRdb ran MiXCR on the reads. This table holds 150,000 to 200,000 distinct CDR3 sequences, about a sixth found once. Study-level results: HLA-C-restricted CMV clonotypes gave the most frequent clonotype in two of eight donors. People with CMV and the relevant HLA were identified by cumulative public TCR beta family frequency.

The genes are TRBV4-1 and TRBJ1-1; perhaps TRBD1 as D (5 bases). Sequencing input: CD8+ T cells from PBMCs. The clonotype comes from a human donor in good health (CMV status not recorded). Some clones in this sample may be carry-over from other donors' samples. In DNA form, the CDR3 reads TGCGCCAGCAGCCAAGATATGGGGGACCTTGGCGAAGCTTTCTTT. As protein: CASSQDMGDLGEAFF.